This T cell receptor beta chain was identified during a study of T cell responses to AZD1222 COVID-19 vaccine. This CDR3 spans 14 amino acids. The V segment lost 0 bases and the J segment 5 bases; nucleotides outside the gene matches: 2. CDR1 and CDR2 from the germline V gene are SGHDT and YYEEEE. TCRdb's table, derived via immunoSEQ multiplex PCR, lists solely in-frame clones and lacks some. The sample includes 90,000 to 150,000 clones, around 84% of them seen just once. J is TRBJ1-2 and V is TRBV5-6, with TRBD1 matching over 9 bases. The sequences come from peripheral blood, collected on day 0 of AZD1222 vaccination. This clonotype was sampled from an adult in good health. CDR3 residues: CASSLGTGVYGYTF. CDR3 coding DNA: TGTGCCAGCAGCTTGGGGACAGGGGTTTATGGCTACACCTTC.